This TCR beta chain was obtained from a study of regulatory T cells in long-lasting Graves disease (dated by TCRdb to the early 2020s). Looking at the study overall: Newly diagnosed Graves' disease patients had taken antithyroid drugs for less than 3 months. Peripheral blood TCR sequencing and RNA sequencing compared persistent Graves' disease patients with newly diagnosed Graves' disease patients. A total of roughly 33 samples underwent TCR sequencing: approximately 13 from persistent and some 20 from newly diagnosed Graves' disease patients. The study took place in China and was registered as a clinical trial.

This clonotype showed up many times. What this receptor recognizes is not known. Base qualities are not recorded, but no much larger clone differs from it by a single base. From cysteine to phenylalanine, the CDR3 is 15 amino acids long. The CDR3 DNA has 45 bases and is translated from base 1. Trimming accounts for 0 bases at V and 5 bases at J, while the number of junction bases matched to no gene is 8. Via the germline V gene (reference sequence), CDR1 is SGHNT and CDR2 YYREEE. The library was prepared using multiplex PCR. The sequencing machine was an Illumina HiSeq 4000. TCR beta libraries were built with iRepertoire HTBI primers and Arm-PCR amplification of CDR3 regions. Before sequencing, the PCR products underwent gel purification. As for the original processing: Gene usage analysis of CDR3 amino acid clonotypes relied on the approximately 68 TRBV and 14 TRBJ segments identified across samples. COPE and FqMerger were used to merge the filtered high-quality paired reads into contigs. BLAST was used to align contigs to the IMGT TRBV, TRBD and TRBJ reference genes, and CDR3 was defined following IMGT. Highly expanded clones were defined as clonotypes with a frequency above 0.1%. Repertoire diversity was measured by Shannon entropy, and V-J evenness by the Gini coefficient. Clonotypes shared by more than one individual were considered public. The raw public data were reprocessed by TCRdb itself: fastp quality trimming at Q25, MiXCR clonotype calling, in-frame beta chains only. Entries that share a CDR3 protein sequence are merged under the most common genes and DNA. The V and J calls follow TCRdb's processing rather than the paper's. Recorded for this sample are hundreds of thousands of distinct CDR3 sequences; 15% to 20% of them occurred a single time. Roughly 29% of the sample lies in the top ten.

Taken with the paper, the label for time point translates to: newly diagnosed GD, antithyroid drugs for less than 3 months. For both TCR sequencing and RNA sequencing, RNA was extracted from PBMCs in TRIzol. The diagnosis of Graves' disease was made according to American Thyroid Association guidelines. Patients were recruited from an endocrinology department in Xi'an, China. Each patient gave about 8.1 milliliters of peripheral blood, collected in an EDTA anticoagulant tube. Ficoll Paque Plus density gradient separation was used to isolate PBMCs, and no further T cell sorting was performed. An Agilent 2100 Bioanalyzer and agarose gel were used to assess RNA quality, and a NanoDrop 2000 was used to measure RNA concentration. The paper's findings and limits, for the study overall: Because the primary lesion, thyroid tissue, could not be accessed, the study looked at peripheral blood alone. Compared with newly diagnosed patients, persistent Graves' disease patients had lower TCR Shannon entropy and fewer highly expanded clones, which suggests clonal expansion. Persistent disease showed preferential use of TRBV28, TRBJ1-2 and TRBJ2-5, whereas newly diagnosed disease favored TRBV20-1 and TRBJ2-1. Persistent patients shared more public clonotypes among themselves (roughly 2,700) than newly diagnosed patients did (more than 950). Only the TCR beta chain was sequenced and analyzed. The small sample size was acknowledged by the authors as a limitation that may reduce accuracy.

These data also featured in a second study, about T cells in Graves' hyperthyroidism and ophthalmopathy. According to the second study: Stable Graves' hyperthyroidism was defined as no progression to ophthalmopathy during 18 months of follow-up. The hyperthyroidism patients were between 18 and 65 years old and newly diagnosed, with a disease duration of less than 2 months. Patients with uncontrolled infections, other autoimmune diseases, pregnancy or lactation were excluded. Diagnoses were established on the basis of clinical symptoms, serum thyroxine and TRAb, thyroid ultrasound, and orbital computed tomography. The first round of RT-PCR for the TCR CDR3 was performed with the HTBI primer set and the Qiagen OneStep RT-PCR kit. Most expanded thyroid clonotypes (frequency above 0.001) were also found in blood, which suggests that blood repertoires may mirror thyroid immune responses. A 13 V-J signature model separated ophthalmopathy from stable hyperthyroidism, with around 91% sensitivity and just under 84% specificity in cross-validation and 80%/75% in testing. In validation, the model predicted progression to ophthalmopathy with 55% to 71% sensitivity and 72% to 75% specificity, a median of roughly seven months before onset. To identify TCR V-J signatures that set the groups apart, the researchers used a discovery cohort of 100 patients, made up of under 45 with Graves' ophthalmopathy and about 60 with stable Graves' hyperthyroidism. Whether ophthalmopathy could be predicted prospectively was tested in an independent validation cohort made up of under 20 hyperthyroidism patients plus 17 patients who later progressed to ophthalmopathy. The 90 to 100 discovery patients were randomly divided into training and test sets at a 7:3 ratio. In addition, the study compared T-cell repertoires in thyroid tissue and in blood from about 6 Graves' hyperthyroidism patients. Following sampling, methimazole starting at 30 mg daily was given to hyperthyroidism patients, and high-dose intravenous methylprednisolone was given to ophthalmopathy patients. A second multiplex PCR round built the libraries, followed by size selection and purification. Libraries were sequenced paired-end with 100 bp reads on an Illumina HiSeq2000. SOAPnuke was used to process the raw data, with reads discarded if the reads contained adapters or uncalled bases, had a mean Phred below 15, or lacked an exact constant-primer or identifier match. High-quality paired reads were merged with COPE v1.2.5, and unique nucleotide sequences were defined as clonotypes. Clonotypes were aligned to IMGT TRBV, TRBD and TRBJ reference segments using MiTCR v1.1. Analysis was restricted to V-J combinations with a frequency above 0.0001, which covered roughly 99% of repertoires. A TCS score was defined as the ratio of F50 (clonal expansion) to E x V (chaos), with BLOSUM62-based TCRdist applied between CDR3 peptides within each V-J. Welch's t-statistics and random forest reduced roughly 540 V-J features to around 14, which were used in a naive Bayes classifier (R e1071). No statistical method was used to set the sample size in advance, and investigators knew the group allocation. The paper describes TCR Vbeta CDR3 sequencing of 135 peripheral blood samples, made up of 40 to 45 ophthalmopathy patients, around 78 hyperthyroidism patients and 17 progressor patients.

The chain was built from TRBV5-4 and TRBJ2-7; a stretch of 7 junction bases matches TRBD1. The receptor's source is a man aged 35 to 55 with Graves disease. Donor details come from another sample of the same person, matched by shared clones. Sequencing was performed on peripheral blood mononuclear cells (PBMCs), taken at new diagnosis, from a patient treated with antithyroid drugs. The sequenced DNA is TGTGCCAGCAGCTTGGACCCAACACAGGGGAACGAGCAGTACTTC. This is translated as CASSLDPTQGNEQYF.